This T cell receptor beta chain was sequenced for a study of blood T cells in healthy people across ages. This clonotype was counted ten times or more. The V gene's germline CDR1 is MNHNS and CDR2 SASEGT. The length of the CDR3 is 14 residues. Losses at the gene ends were 2 bases for V and 9 bases for J; bases not matched to a gene: 6. Using a J-beta primer mix together with a sample-barcoded 5' primer, a second PCR was run for about 6 to 12 cycles. TCRdb reanalysed the 5' RACE reads using MiXCR and keeps one entry per CDR3 protein. The repertoire holds 850,000 to 950,000 distinct CDR3 sequences, 25% to 30% seen once, with 17% in the top ten.

The specimen was blood. The V gene is TRBV6-1, the J gene TRBJ1-5; 8 bases align to TRBD1. This TCR was sampled from a woman older than 75 in good health. The CDR3 DNA is TGTGCCAGCAGTGAAAGCAGGGGGCAGGGGCCCCAGCATTTT. Its protein is CASSESRGQGPQHF.